A single T cell receptor (beta chain) is shown here with its context. Antigen specificity is unknown. The CDR3 length is 17 residues. The ends were cut back, 2 bases at V and 1 base at J, with 15 bases in the middle. Germline V lookup: CDR1 MGHRA, CDR2 YSYEKL. The sample belongs to a study of cytomegalovirus exposure and HLA in healthy donors. General study results and limits: Later, TCR association rates were found to vary by HLA locus, highest for DRB1 and lowest for HLA-C. Later analysis identified a missense DCLRE1C variant that was linked to TCR beta V- and J-gene trimming. The authors considered a cluster of highly shared sequence variants likely to be a sequencing artifact.

PCR primers comprised 60 Vbeta and 13 Jbeta primers. Assay used: immunoSEQ multiplex PCR; TCRdb lists only in-frame clones, some missing. This table has over 65,000 clones, over 70% appearing once. The sample was PBMCs. The clonotype comes from a woman aged 40 to 55 in good health and CMV-seronegative. The V gene is TRBV4-1, the J gene TRBJ2-4, with D possibly matching TRBD2 (5 bases). The CDR3 nucleotides are TGCGCCAGCAGCCAACCCCTAGAGGGAAGGGCCAAAAACATTCAGTACTTC. It encodes CASSQPLEGRAKNIQYF.